This section outlines one T cell receptor beta chain sequence together with its context. This record comes from a study of regulatory T cells in long-lasting Graves disease. HTBI primers from iRepertoire and Arm-PCR of CDR3 regions yielded the TCR beta libraries. From the multiplex PCR reads, TCRdb called clonotypes with MiXCR, one entry per CDR3 protein. The sample records over 350,000 distinct CDR3 sequences, around 15% being singletons. The germline gives CDR1 MNHEY, CDR2 SVGEGT. Trimming removed 5 bases from V and 9 bases from J; junction bases left unmatched: 7. This CDR3 is built from 13 residues. The time point: newly diagnosed GD, antithyroid drugs for less than 3 months. From PBMCs, RNA was extracted and then used to make the TCR library. This sample was also put to use in a study of T cells in Graves' hyperthyroidism and ophthalmopathy.

The source of this sequence is a woman aged 45-65 years with Graves disease. The chain employs TRBV6-2 or TRBV6-3 and TRBJ1-5; 7 bases are a match to TRBD1. The sequencing used peripheral blood mononuclear cells (PBMCs), collected at new diagnosis, from a patient treated with antithyroid drugs. This chain's CDR3 is CASSNDRVRPQHF. CDR3 nucleotides: TGTGCCAGCAGTAACGACAGGGTTAGGCCCCAGCATTTT.